This passage covers 23 T cell receptor beta chains from one sample sequenced in a study of T cell responses to AZD1222 COVID-19 vaccine. Clones were sequenced by immunoSEQ multiplex PCR, and TCRdb holds only the in-frame ones, with some missing. The sample has 80,000 to 130,000 clones; about 83% are singletons. Sequenced material: peripheral blood, taken on day 0 of AZD1222 vaccination. The receptors originated from an adult in good health.

This chain connects TRBV10-3 to TRBJ2-5; maybe TRBD1 (5 bases). V was trimmed by 3 bases and J by 7 bases, leaving 12 bases between them. CDR3 size: 13 residues. The V gene's germline CDR1 is ENHRY and CDR2 SYGVKD. CDR3 amino acids: CAISEQVAGTQYF. The CDR3 DNA reads TGTGCCATCAGTGAACAGGTGGCAGGGACCCAGTACTTC.

This clone appeared a single time. The CDR3 region is CASSELGGEGSPLHF. Written as DNA, the CDR3 is TGTGCCAGCAGTGAGCTGGGAGGGGAGGGTTCACCCCTCCACTTT. This chain links TRBV2 with TRBJ1-6, with D possibly matching TRBD1 (5 bases). This CDR3 has 15 amino acids. Germline assignment: CDR1 SNHLY and CDR2 FYNNEI. V was cut by 3 bases and J by 9 bases, with 15 bases left in between.

This chain joins TRBV5-5 and TRBJ1-1, with 9 positions matching TRBD1. Germline values: CDR1 SGHKS, CDR2 YYEKEE (reference sequence). Unmatched junction bases numbered 5, after V lost 1 base and J lost 1 base. The CDR3 covers 16 residues. CDR3 sequence (DNA): TGTGCCAGCAGCTTGTTGCCGGGACAGGGGAACACTGAAGCTTTCTTT. It encodes CASSLLPGQGNTEAFF.

Points on this clone: The sample carries other DNA sequences with the same CDR3. The V and J genes are TRBV20-1 and TRBJ1-2; D uncertain. The CDR3 loop spans 11 amino acids. Germline loops: CDR1 DFQATT, CDR2 SNEGSKA (reference sequence). V lost 3 bases, J lost 1 base, and 3 bases lay in between. Written as DNA, the CDR3 is TGCAGTGCTAGGGTTAACTATGGCTACACCTTC. As protein: CSARVNYGYTF.

The chain links TRBV9 to TRBJ2-2; the D gene is possibly TRBD2 (6 bases). Trimming removed 0 bases at V and 5 bases at J, with 11 bases between. Germline CDR1 and CDR2: SGDLS and YYNGEE. CDR3 length equals 15 residues. The CDR3 sequence is CASSVGGSGTGELFF. In nucleotides, the CDR3 is TGTGCCAGCAGCGTAGGAGGCAGCGGGACCGGGGAGCTGTTTTTT. Full variable domain (outside the CDR3, taken from reference TRBV9 and TRBJ2-2): DSGVTQTPKHLITATGQRVTLRCSPRSGDLSVYWYQQSLDQGLQFLIQYYNGEERAKGNILERFSAQQFPDLHSELNLSSLELGDSALYFCASSVGGSGTGELFFGEGSRLTVL.

The CDR3 region is CASSLWPGIVDGYTF. The CDR3 coding sequence is TGTGCCAGCAGTTTATGGCCAGGGATTGTGGATGGCTACACCTTC. The chain is built from TRBV27 and TRBJ1-2, with D maybe TRBD1 (5 bases). Germline V gives CDR1 MNHEY, CDR2 SMNVEV (reference sequence). The CDR3 runs to 15 residues. Trimming cost V 1 base and J 6 bases, with 15 bases left between them.

V usage is TRBV25-1 and J usage is TRBJ1-5; D is perhaps TRBD1 (5 bases). CDR1 and CDR2 (germline): MGHDK, SYGVNS. This CDR3 has 14 amino acids. Trimming pared 2 bases from V and 2 bases from J, leaving 7 bases between. The CDR3 bases are TGTGCCAGCAGTGAAACGGGGGGCAATCAGCCCCAGCATTTT. Amino acids: CASSETGGNQPQHF.

This clone has only a few counts. CDR3 amino acids: CASSQDARRPVDYGYTF. Here the CDR3 DNA reads TGCGCCAGCAGCCAAGATGCTAGGAGACCGGTTGACTATGGCTACACCTTC. The rearrangement uses TRBV4-3 and TRBJ1-2, with D uncertain. Per the germline V gene, CDR1 is LGHNA and CDR2 is YSLEER. CDR3 length equals 17 residues. V was pared by 0 bases and J by 3 bases, with 17 bases between.

The chain couples TRBV5-1 to TRBJ1-6, with TRBD1 matching over 7 bases. Germline CDR1 reads SGHRS; CDR2 reads YFSETQ. The CDR3 runs to 15 residues. Trimming at V came to 4 bases and at J to 6 bases, leaving 7 bases not matched to a gene. The CDR3 sequence is CASSARQGGNSPLHF. CDR3 bases: TGCGCCAGCAGCGCTCGACAGGGAGGTAATTCACCCCTCCACTTT.

V is TRBV30 and J is TRBJ2-5; no clear D. In germline, CDR1 is GTSNPN, CDR2 SVGIG (reference sequence). V was pared by 0 bases and J by 6 bases, with 8 bases between. CDR3 length: 12 residues. The CDR3 coding sequence is TGTGCCTGGAGTGTACTTGGGAAGACCCAGTACTTC. It is translated as CAWSVLGKTQYF.

This chain connects TRBV12-3 or TRBV12-4 to TRBJ1-1; no firm D call. This CDR3 is 13 amino acids long. With 8 bases removed from V and 0 bases from J, the gap between germline ends came to 10 bases. The CDR3 DNA reads TGTGCCAGCTCGTCAGAACTGAACACTGAAGCTTTCTTT. Residues: CASSSELNTEAFF.

The chain uses TRBV29-1 and TRBJ2-2, with 10 bases matching TRBD1. CDR1 SQVTM and CDR2 ANQGSEA come from the germline V gene. CDR3 length: 14 amino acids. With 7 bases clipped from V and 0 bases from J, the junction kept 2 bases outside the gene matches. The CDR3 loop reads CSAGQGANTGELFF. In nucleotides, the CDR3 is TGCAGCGCAGGACAGGGGGCGAACACCGGGGAGCTGTTTTTT.

In its sample, this clone was seen once. This chain connects TRBV10-3 to TRBJ2-2; D is perhaps TRBD2 (6 bases). Germline V CDR1 and CDR2: ENHRY, SYGVKD. The V end lost 0 bases, the J end lost 0 bases, and 11 bases lay between the germline ends. The CDR3 spans 17 residues. The CDR3 sequence: CAISESVAGPNTGELFF. DNA of the CDR3: TGTGCCATCAGTGAGTCCGTGGCGGGGCCGAACACCGGGGAGCTGTTTTTT.

The CDR3, as DNA: TGTGCCAGCAGCTGGGGGACAGTCTCTGGAAACACCATATATTTT. This sequence encodes CASSWGTVSGNTIYF. The V and J genes are TRBV7-9 and TRBJ1-3, with 7 bases matching TRBD1. Germline V lookup: CDR1 SEHNR, CDR2 FQNEAQ (reference sequence). This CDR3 is 15 amino acids long. J was trimmed by 0 bases and V by 4 bases; bases with no gene match: 3.

About this clone: At one of its ends the junction is not consistent with the germline gene, which may arise from a read error. The rearrangement uses TRBV5-1 and TRBJ2-7; D is perhaps TRBD1 or TRBD2 (5 bases each). Germline CDR1 SGHRS, CDR2 YFSETQ. The CDR3 length is 13 residues. The CDR3 nucleotides are TGCGCCAGCAGCCGGGACGCCACCTATGAGCAGTACTTC. Amino acids: CASSRDATYEQYF.

The chain joins TRBV5-5 to TRBJ2-6; D is perhaps TRBD1 or TRBD2 (5 bases each). Germline CDR1 reads SGHKS; CDR2 reads YYEKEE (reference sequence). The CDR3 runs 17 residues. Trimming took 3 bases from V and 0 from J, leaving 13 bases between them. The CDR3 loop is CASSSPQRGSGANVLTF. The CDR3 bases are TGTGCCAGCAGCTCCCCCCAGAGGGGCTCTGGGGCCAACGTCCTGACTTTC.

V and J are TRBV5-4 and TRBJ2-7; 10 bases are shared with TRBD1. Per germline, CDR1 SGHNT and CDR2 YYREEE (reference sequence). The CDR3 is made up of 16 amino acids. The V and J ends lost 0 bases and 6 bases, in that order; junction bases with no gene match: 9. The CDR3 DNA reads as TGTGCCAGCAGCTTGGGGGCGCCGGACAGGGGGAGCGAGCAGTACTTC. Residues: CASSLGAPDRGSEQYF.

This chain's CDR3 is CASSSQQATNEKLFF. CDR3 nucleotide sequence: TGTGCCAGCAGTTCTCAACAAGCAACTAATGAAAAACTGTTTTTT. The chain uses TRBV2 and TRBJ1-4, with D unclear. Germline assignment: CDR1 SNHLY and CDR2 FYNNEI. This CDR3 spans 15 amino acids. Trimming removed 5 bases from V and 0 bases from J, with 10 bases in between.

The rearrangement joins TRBV5-1 to TRBJ1-2; 8 bases line up with TRBD1. The CDR3 runs 15 residues. Germline V lookup: CDR1 SGHRS, CDR2 YFSETQ. With V trimmed by 2 bases and J by 2 bases, 5 bases remained unmatched. CDR3 bases: TGCGCCAGCAGCTTAATCGGACAGGGCAACTATGGCTACACCTTC. Its protein product is CASSLIGQGNYGYTF.

The CDR3, as DNA: TGTGCCAGCAGCTCAACCCTACCGGGACAGGGCACAGATACGCAGTATTTT. Its translation is CASSSTLPGQGTDTQYF. This chain uses TRBV6-2 or TRBV6-3 with TRBJ2-3, with TRBD1 identical over 8 bases. J gave up 1 base and V 6 bases, and 12 bases lay outside the gene matches. Per the germline V gene, CDR1 is MNHEY and CDR2 is SVGEGT. The CDR3 sequence is 17 residues long.

The chain combines TRBV24-1 with TRBJ2-1; 8 bases align to TRBD1. The CDR3 runs to 14 residues. The germline V gene encodes CDR1 KGHDR and CDR2 SFDVKD. The junction had 4 bases not matched to a gene; V was cut back by 3 bases and J by 7 bases. This CDR3 is CATSDPTGVNEQFF. In DNA form, the CDR3 reads TGTGCCACCAGTGATCCGACAGGGGTAAATGAGCAGTTCTTC.

This chain joins TRBV18 and TRBJ2-7; D possibly corresponds to TRBD1 (6 bases). The germline V gene has CDR1 KGHSH and CDR2 LQKENI. The CDR3 is 14 residues long. V lost 3 bases, J lost 2 bases, and 11 bases lay in between. The CDR3 DNA follows: TGTGCCAGCTCACCGAGACAGGACACCTACGAGCAGTACTTC. Its protein is CASSPRQDTYEQYF. Variable domain in full (rest from reference TRBV18 and TRBJ2-7): NAGVMQNPRHLVRRRGQEARLRCSPMKGHSHVYWYRQLPEEGLKFMVYLQKENIIDESGMPKERFSAEFPKEGPSILRIQQVVRGDSAAYFCASSPRQDTYEQYFGPGTRLTVT.

CDR3 residues: CAVSGVGNEQFF. CDR3 DNA sequence: TGTGCCGTATCAGGGGTTGGGAATGAGCAGTTCTTC. V and J are TRBV10-3 and TRBJ2-1; weak D call: TRBD1 (6 bases). Trimming took off 11 bases at V and 7 bases at J, with 15 bases between the two ends. This CDR3 contains 12 residues. The germline V gene encodes CDR1 ENHRY and CDR2 SYGVKD.